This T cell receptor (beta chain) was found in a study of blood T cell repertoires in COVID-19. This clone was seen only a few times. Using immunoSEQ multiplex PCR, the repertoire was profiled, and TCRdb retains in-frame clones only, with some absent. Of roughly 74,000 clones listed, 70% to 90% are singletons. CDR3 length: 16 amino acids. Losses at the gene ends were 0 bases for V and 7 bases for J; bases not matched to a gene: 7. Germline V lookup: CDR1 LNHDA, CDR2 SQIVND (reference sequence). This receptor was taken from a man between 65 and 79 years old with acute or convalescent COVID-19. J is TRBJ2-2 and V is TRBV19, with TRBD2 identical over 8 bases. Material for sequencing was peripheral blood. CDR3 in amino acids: CASSIDREGHIGELFF. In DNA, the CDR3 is TGTGCCAGTAGTATAGATCGGGAGGGACATATCGGGGAGCTGTTTTTT.